These T cell receptor beta chains were read from a single sample in a study of CD8+ T cells in alopecia areata. Using immunoSEQ multiplex PCR, the repertoire was profiled, and TCRdb retains in-frame clones only, with some absent. The sample holds around 60,000 clones, 46% seen once. This material consisted of CD8+ T cells sorted from blood, taken at roughly week 36, from a patient treated with tofacitinib. These receptors were obtained from a human donor with alopecia areata. Each CDR3 is given with its conserved first and last residue.

TRBV27	TRBJ1-1	CASSAGLNTEAFF
TRBV7-2	TRBJ2-1	CASSWGSNEQFF
TRBV4-2	TRBJ2-5	CASSQNAGRSQETQYF
TRBV12-5	TRBJ1-5	CASTGGPGNQPQHF
TRBV25-1	TRBJ2-1	CASREFGSSYNEQFF
TRBV29-1	TRBJ1-2	CSVVEGALSGYTF
TRBV7-2	TRBJ2-7	CASRASMSGEYEQYF
TRBV19	TRBJ2-3	CASSLGDTTDTQYF
TRBV15	TRBJ1-2	CATSRSSGAPTGYTF
TRBV28	TRBJ2-1	CASSLDGNNEQFF
TRBV30	TRBJ2-7	CAWSVGPSYEQYF
TRBV29-1	TRBJ1-1	CSVELGWGSEAFF
TRBV4-1	TRBJ2-7	CASSQLAGAWEQYF
TRBV30	TRBJ1-1	CAWSHGGLGTEAFF
TRBV4-1	TRBJ2-5	CASSQAARGSQETQYF
TRBV6-6	NA	CASQLAGGSDEQYF
TRBV4-1	TRBJ2-3	CASSGVTSGSFLTDTQYF
TRBV29-1	TRBJ1-2	CSVPASGYGYTF
TRBV6-1	TRBJ2-4	CASNHGAENIRYF
TRBV5-1	TRBJ2-7	CASSLAGTGPYEQYF
TRBV7-6	TRBJ1-1	CASSPDGGRTEAFF
TRBV30	TRBJ2-7	CAWSDHQTGQGYEQYF
TRBV29-1	TRBJ2-2	CSVVNTGELFF
TRBV25-1	TRBJ2-7	CASSYRDEQYF
TRBV7-2	TRBJ2-7	CASSLAGQGYEQYF
TRBV29-1	TRBJ2-7	CSVRTGGGYEQYF
TRBV2	TRBJ2-6	CATGRGANVLTF
TRBV27	TRBJ2-7	CASSLGGNRYEQYF
TRBV11-2	TRBJ2-3	CASSFRRDTQYF
TRBV7-2	TRBJ1-4	CASSLVGSDNEKLFF
TRBV30	TRBJ2-7	CAWSGGTDEQYF
TRBV29-1	TRBJ2-7	CSVGTGEVIYEQYF
TRBV7-2	TRBJ2-1	CASSLRPGRDNEQFF
TRBV4-3	TRBJ1-2	CASSPRTVANYGYTF
TRBV7-2	TRBJ2-1	CASSLVSGLYNEQFF
TRBV7-8	TRBJ1-5	CASSSGHPENQPQHF
TRBV27	TRBJ1-1	CASSFSQGRGTEAFF
TRBV5-5	TRBJ2-7	CASSLSSGNYEQYF
TRBV20-1	TRBJ2-1	CSAGGYNEQFF
TRBV29-1	TRBJ2-1	CSVHRDRDDEQFF
TRBV2	TRBJ2-5	CASSGGWETQYF
TRBV2	TRBJ2-3	CASSSGLNTDTQYF
TRBV5-6	TRBJ2-1	CASSLDEGEQFF
TRBV7-2	TRBJ2-5	CASSFSPPAGGPETQYF
TRBV29-1	TRBJ2-3	CSAVGGLAGTDTQYF
TRBV27	TRBJ1-1	CASSWNRGNTEAFF